These 20 T cell receptor beta chains were sequenced from one sample in a study of cytomegalovirus exposure and HLA in healthy donors. Use of 60 Vbeta and 13 Jbeta primers characterized the PCR. Produced via immunoSEQ multiplex PCR; TCRdb's table is partial and in-frame only. The listing contains approximately 58,000 clones. Sample: PBMCs. Receptor source: a woman between 18 and 29 years old in good health and CMV-seronegative.

V is TRBV11-3 and J is TRBJ2-7, with D uncertain. In germline, CDR1 is SGHNT, CDR2 YENEEA. V was pared by 3 bases and J by 7 bases, with 13 bases between. The CDR3 covers 13 residues. CDR3 sequence: CASSFNSPNEQYF. The CDR3 nucleotides read TGTGCCAGCAGCTTCAACTCCCCTAATGAGCAGTACTTC.

V is TRBV7-3 and J is TRBJ1-2; 7 bases are a match to TRBD1. The CDR3 totals 14 residues. CDR1 SGHTA and CDR2 FQGTGA come from the germline V gene. J was trimmed by 5 bases and V by 5 bases; bases with no gene match: 8. The CDR3 DNA sequence: TGTGCCAGCAGCCCCTCAGCAGGGGGTTATGGCTACACCTTC. This translates into CASSPSAGGYGYTF.

V usage is TRBV9 and J usage is TRBJ2-7; 10 nucleotides match TRBD1. Trimming removed 4 bases from V and 4 bases from J; junction bases left unmatched: 11. Germline loops: CDR1 SGDLS, CDR2 YYNGEE. The CDR3 runs 16 residues. The CDR3 nucleotides are TGTGCCAGCAGCTCCCCCGGGACAGGGGAGTTTTACGAGCAGTACTTC. Protein: CASSSPGTGEFYEQYF.

The rearrangement uses TRBV5-3 and TRBJ2-5; 9 bases map to TRBD1. TRBV5-3 is recorded as an ORF, its role being uncertain. This CDR3 has 14 residues. Unmatched junction bases numbered 8, after V lost 4 bases and J lost 7 bases. The CDR3 loop is CARSRDRGIMTQYF. CDR3 DNA: TGTGCCAGAAGCCGTGACAGGGGGATCATGACCCAGTACTTC.

The chain combines TRBV6-4 with TRBJ2-1; 10 bases fit TRBD2. This CDR3 comprises 14 residues. From germline, CDR1 is MRHNA and CDR2 SNTAGT. The junction had 3 bases not matched to a gene; V was cut back by 4 bases and J by 6 bases. In DNA, the CDR3 is TGTGCCAGCAGTGTAGCGGGGGGATCCAATGAGCAGTTCTTC. It is translated as CASSVAGGSNEQFF.

This chain links TRBV7-8 with TRBJ2-5; D is possibly TRBD2 (5 bases). The CDR3 has 11 residues. Germline CDR1 and CDR2: SGHVS and FQNEAQ. Trimming took 5 bases from V and 5 from J, leaving 6 bases between them. The DNA of the CDR3 is TGTGCCAGCAGCCCGGGGGAGACCCAGTACTTC. This gives the protein CASSPGETQYF. Together with reference TRBV7-8 and TRBJ2-5, the CDR3 gives the full variable domain: GAGVSQSPRYKVAKRGQDVALRCDPISGHVSLFWYQQALGQGPEFLTYFQNEAQLDKSGLPSDRFFAERPEGSVSTLKIQRTQQEDSAVYLCASSPGETQYFGPGTRLLVL.

The rearrangement joins TRBV19 to TRBJ1-5; no definite D call. Germline CDR1 is LNHDA and CDR2 is SQIVND (reference sequence). V lost 3 bases, J lost 0 bases, and 6 bases lay in between. The CDR3 sequence is 14 residues long. DNA for the CDR3: TGTGCCAGTAGTATGCGAGTTAGCAATCAGCCCCAGCATTTT. Translation gives CASSMRVSNQPQHF.

The rearrangement uses TRBV19 and TRBJ1-2, with TRBD1 identical over 8 bases. V shed 4 bases and J 4 bases; nucleotides not matched to a gene: 8. Germline V CDR1 and CDR2: LNHDA, SQIVND (reference sequence). The CDR3 spans 15 residues. In nucleotides, the CDR3 is TGTGCCAGTAGTAGAGGACAGGGAGGGATCTATGGCTACACCTTC. Translating gives CASSRGQGGIYGYTF.

The gene calls are TRBV5-1 and TRBJ1-1, with D uncertain. Germline-derived CDR1 and CDR2 are SGHRS and YFSETQ. Trimming took 4 bases from V and 0 from J, leaving 16 bases between them. The CDR3 covers 16 residues. The CDR3, as DNA: TGCGCCAGCAGCACCGACGGGATCTTCGTGAACACTGAAGCTTTCTTT. Translation gives CASSTDGIFVNTEAFF.

The genes are TRBV7-8 and TRBJ2-5, with 9 bases matching TRBD1. The germline gives CDR1 SGHVS, CDR2 FQNEAQ. Trimming cost V 3 bases and J 2 bases; bases outside gene matches: 4. The CDR3 contains 15 residues. The CDR3 DNA sequence: TGTGCCAGCAGCTTTACAGGGGGCAAGCAAGAGACCCAGTACTTC. It translates to CASSFTGGKQETQYF.

The CDR3 DNA follows: TGCACCAGCAGCCAAGATTCCCCGACAAGGCCAAGCAACACTGAAGCTTTCTTT. Translated: CTSSQDSPTRPSNTEAFF. The chain is built from TRBV1 and TRBJ1-1; no check of the table's D call, TRBD1, against the DNA was made. TRBV1 corresponds to a pseudogene. This CDR3 contains 18 residues.

This chain connects TRBV28 to TRBJ2-7, with D unresolved. This CDR3 is built from 11 residues. Germline-derived CDR1 and CDR2 are MDHEN and SYDVKM. V lost 8 bases to trimming and J lost 4 bases, with 9 bases between them. The CDR3 coding sequence is TGTGCCAGCGCCTCCCGGTACGAGCAGTACTTC. It translates to CASASRYEQYF. The full variable domain, completed using reference TRBV28 and TRBJ2-7, is DVKVTQSSRYLVKRTGEKVFLECVQDMDHENMFWYRQDPGLGLRLIYFSYDVKMKEKGDIPEGYSVSREKKERFSLILESASTNQTSMYLCASASRYEQYFGPGTRLTVT.

This chain links TRBV25-1 with TRBJ2-7; TRBD1 matches 8 bases. Germline CDR1 MGHDK, CDR2 SYGVNS. This CDR3 has 16 residues. J lost 4 bases, V lost 4 bases, and 12 bases had no gene match. CDR3 coding DNA: TGTGCCAGCAGTGCCAGCACTCCGGGACAGGATTACGAGCAGTACTTC. It specifies CASSASTPGQDYEQYF.

The V call is TRBV29-1, the J call TRBJ2-7, with D maybe TRBD2 (7 bases). Germline CDR1 and CDR2: SQVTM and ANQGSEA. The ends were cut back, 8 bases at V and 4 bases at J, with 18 bases in the middle. The CDR3 contains 13 residues. The chain's CDR3 is CSPKGGLGYEQYF. As DNA, the CDR3 is TGCAGCCCCAAGGGGGGGCTAGGTTACGAGCAGTACTTC.

The chain recombines TRBV9 with TRBJ1-2; possibly TRBD1 for D (6 bases). The CDR3 length is 14 residues. Germline V gene lookup returns CDR1 SGDLS and CDR2 YYNGEE. The ends were cut back, 3 bases at V and 1 base at J, with 10 bases in the middle. The CDR3 loop is CASSARQDNYGYTF. Here the CDR3 DNA reads TGTGCCAGCAGCGCCCGACAGGATAACTATGGCTACACCTTC.

The CDR3 protein is CASSLAAGGKYTEAFF. The CDR3 region has the DNA TGTGCCAGCAGCTTGGCGGCAGGGGGCAAGTACACTGAAGCTTTCTTT. J is TRBJ1-1 and V is TRBV5-6; 8 bases are a match to TRBD1. J was trimmed by 3 bases and V by 0 bases; bases with no gene match: 7. CDR3 size: 16 residues. The V gene's germline CDR1 is SGHDT and CDR2 YYEEEE.

This chain uses TRBV9 with TRBJ1-2; D might be TRBD1 (6 bases). The CDR3 has 15 amino acids. V was clipped by 0 bases and J by 2 bases, with 11 bases between them. The germline V gene encodes CDR1 SGDLS and CDR2 YYNGEE. CDR3 residues: CASSVEDSENYGYTF. CDR3 DNA sequence: TGTGCCAGCAGCGTAGAGGACAGCGAAAACTATGGCTACACCTTC.

CDR3 protein: CASSEQAGVTEAFF. The CDR3 region has the DNA TGTGCCAGCAGTGAGCAGGCAGGGGTCACTGAAGCTTTCTTT. V usage is TRBV2 and J usage is TRBJ1-1; D may be TRBD1 (6 bases). Germline lookup yields CDR1 SNHLY and CDR2 FYNNEI. Trimming cost V 3 bases and J 4 bases, with 12 bases left between them. The CDR3 has 14 amino acids.

The chain carries TRBV7-9 and TRBJ2-3; the D is unclear. The CDR3 length is 13 residues. Trimming pared 2 bases from V and 3 bases from J, leaving 6 bases between. Germline values: CDR1 SEHNR, CDR2 FQNEAQ (reference sequence). CDR3 loop: CASSLPGTDTQYF. The CDR3 DNA reads TGTGCCAGCAGCTTACCCGGGACAGATACGCAGTATTTT.

For the CDR3, the DNA is TGCGCCAGCAGCCCGGGACAGGGTAGGACCGGGGAGCTGTTTTTT. This translates into CASSPGQGRTGELFF. The V call is TRBV4-1, the J call TRBJ2-2; 9 bases agree with TRBD1. The germline gives CDR1 MGHRA, CDR2 YSYEKL. V dropped 4 bases and J dropped 5; count of bases not matched to a gene: 5. CDR3 length: 15 amino acids.